This T cell receptor (beta chain) is drawn from a study of cytomegalovirus exposure and HLA in healthy donors. Broader study findings: An analysis was carried out at a later point. It showed that HLA-associated TCR beta chains were more clonally expanded than equally common non-associated chains. A later analysis reportedly found fewer N-insertions in an Asian-associated ancestry cluster than the roughly 670-donor mean.

This clone appeared a single time. No antigen is known for it. The primer mix had 60 Vbeta and 13 Jbeta primers. Clones were sequenced by immunoSEQ multiplex PCR, and TCRdb holds only the in-frame ones, with some missing. The top ten clones hold 2.2% of a sample with over 100,000 clones, 80% to 85% of them seen once. V was pared by 6 bases and J by 0 bases, with 21 bases between. CDR3 length: 18 amino acids. Germline assignment: CDR1 MDHEN and CDR2 SYDVKM. The source of this sequence is a woman in her twenties or thirties in good health and CMV-seronegative. Sequencing input: PBMCs. The chain employs TRBV28 and TRBJ1-5; D gene uncertain. CDR3 loop: CASRSPKRRVGSNQPQHF. CDR3 DNA sequence: TGTGCCAGCAGATCCCCTAAACGACGGGTGGGTAGCAATCAGCCCCAGCATTTT. Full variable domain (remainder filled in from reference TRBV28 and TRBJ1-5): DVKVTQSSRYLVKRTGEKVFLECVQDMDHENMFWYRQDPGLGLRLIYFSYDVKMKEKGDIPEGYSVSREKKERFSLILESASTNQTSMYLCASRSPKRRVGSNQPQHFGDGTRLSIL.